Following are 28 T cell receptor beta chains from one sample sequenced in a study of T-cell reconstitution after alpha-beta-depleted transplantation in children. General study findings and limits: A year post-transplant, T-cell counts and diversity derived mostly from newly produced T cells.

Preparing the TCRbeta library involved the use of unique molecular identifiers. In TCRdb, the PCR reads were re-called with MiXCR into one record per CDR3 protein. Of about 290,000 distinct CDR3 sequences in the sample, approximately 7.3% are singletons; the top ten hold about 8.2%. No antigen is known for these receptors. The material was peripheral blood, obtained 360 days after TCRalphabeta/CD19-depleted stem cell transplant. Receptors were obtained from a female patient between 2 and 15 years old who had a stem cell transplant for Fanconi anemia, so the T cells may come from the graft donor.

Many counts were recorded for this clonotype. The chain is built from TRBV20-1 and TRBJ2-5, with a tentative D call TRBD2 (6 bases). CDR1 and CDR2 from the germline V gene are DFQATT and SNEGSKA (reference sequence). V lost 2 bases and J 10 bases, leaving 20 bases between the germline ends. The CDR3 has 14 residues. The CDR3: CSARREVRFSDQYF. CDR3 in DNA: TGCAGTGCTAGAAGGGAGGTCAGGTTTAGCGACCAGTACTTC.

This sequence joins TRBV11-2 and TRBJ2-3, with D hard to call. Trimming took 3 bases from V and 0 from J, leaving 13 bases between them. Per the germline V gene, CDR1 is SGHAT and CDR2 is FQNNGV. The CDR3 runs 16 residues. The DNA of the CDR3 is TGTGCCAGCAGCTTTGGCAGTGCGGTTAGCACAGATACGCAGTATTTT. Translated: CASSFGSAVSTDTQYF.

CDR3 in DNA: TGTGCCAGCAGGAGGGGTCCTGAACGTGATTTCTTT. It is translated as CASRRGPERDFF. V gene TRBV6-6 combines with J gene TRBJ1-1; possible D gene TRBD1, 5 bases. Looked up from germline, CDR1 is MNHNY and CDR2 is SVGAGI (reference sequence). The CDR3 consists of 12 residues. V lost 6 bases to trimming and J lost 13 bases, with 18 bases between them.

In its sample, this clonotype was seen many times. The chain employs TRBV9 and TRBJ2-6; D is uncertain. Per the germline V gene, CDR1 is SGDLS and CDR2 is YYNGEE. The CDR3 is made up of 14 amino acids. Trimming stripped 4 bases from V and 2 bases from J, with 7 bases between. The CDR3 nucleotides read TGTGCCAGCAGCCCCCCACCTGGGGCCAACGTCCTGACTTTC. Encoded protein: CASSPPPGANVLTF.

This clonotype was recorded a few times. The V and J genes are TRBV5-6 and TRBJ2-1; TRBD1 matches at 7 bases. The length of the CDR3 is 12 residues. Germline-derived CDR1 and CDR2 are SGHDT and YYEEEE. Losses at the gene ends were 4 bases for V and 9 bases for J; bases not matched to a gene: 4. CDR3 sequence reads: CASSPQGTEQFF. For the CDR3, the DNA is TGTGCCAGCAGCCCACAGGGGACTGAGCAGTTCTTC. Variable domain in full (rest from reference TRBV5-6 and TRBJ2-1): DAGVTQSPTHLIKTRGQQVTLRCSPKSGHDTVSWYQQALGQGPQFIFQYYEEEERQRGNFPDRFSGHQFPNYSSELNVNALLLGDSALYLCASSPQGTEQFFGPGTRLTVL.

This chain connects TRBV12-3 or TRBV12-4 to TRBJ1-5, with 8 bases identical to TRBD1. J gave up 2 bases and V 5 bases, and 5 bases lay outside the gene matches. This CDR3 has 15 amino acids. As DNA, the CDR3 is TGTGCCAGCAGTACGCAGGGGGCCGGCAATCAGCCCCAGCATTTT. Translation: CASSTQGAGNQPQHF.

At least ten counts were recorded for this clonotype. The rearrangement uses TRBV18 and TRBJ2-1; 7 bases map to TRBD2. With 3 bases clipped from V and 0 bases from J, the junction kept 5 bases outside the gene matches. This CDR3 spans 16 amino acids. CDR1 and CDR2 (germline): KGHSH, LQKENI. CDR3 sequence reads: CASSPPSGGSYNEQFF. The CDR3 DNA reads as TGTGCCAGCTCACCCCCTAGCGGAGGCTCCTACAATGAGCAGTTCTTC.

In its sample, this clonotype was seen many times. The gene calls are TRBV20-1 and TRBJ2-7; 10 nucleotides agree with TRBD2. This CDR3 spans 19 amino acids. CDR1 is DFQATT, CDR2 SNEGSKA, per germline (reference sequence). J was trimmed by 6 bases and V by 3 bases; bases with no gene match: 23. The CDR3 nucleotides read TGCAGTGCTAGCCCGTACAGGGGCCCTTCTCTAGCGGGAGTGATCGAGCAGTACTTC. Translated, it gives CSASPYRGPSLAGVIEQYF.

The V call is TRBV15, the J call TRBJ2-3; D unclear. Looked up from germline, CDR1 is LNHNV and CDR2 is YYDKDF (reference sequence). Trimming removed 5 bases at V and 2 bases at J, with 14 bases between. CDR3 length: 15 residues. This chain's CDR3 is CATSPPVGPTDTQYF. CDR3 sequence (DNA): TGTGCCACCAGCCCCCCTGTAGGGCCCACAGATACGCAGTATTTT.

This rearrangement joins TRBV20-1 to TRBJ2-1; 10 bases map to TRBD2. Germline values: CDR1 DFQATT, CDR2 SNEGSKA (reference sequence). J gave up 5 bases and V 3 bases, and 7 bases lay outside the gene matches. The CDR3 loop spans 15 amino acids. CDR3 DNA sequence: TGCAGTGCTAGTTATATACTAGCGGGGAACAATGAGCAGTTCTTC. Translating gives CSASYILAGNNEQFF.

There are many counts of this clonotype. The CDR3 sequence is CASSLPAGWQFF. CDR3 bases: TGTGCCAGCAGTTTGCCCGCCGGGTGGCAGTTCTTC. V gene TRBV12-3 or TRBV12-4 combines with J gene TRBJ2-1; D gene unclear. The CDR3 loop spans 12 amino acids. V lost 3 bases and J 12 bases, leaving 12 bases between the germline ends.

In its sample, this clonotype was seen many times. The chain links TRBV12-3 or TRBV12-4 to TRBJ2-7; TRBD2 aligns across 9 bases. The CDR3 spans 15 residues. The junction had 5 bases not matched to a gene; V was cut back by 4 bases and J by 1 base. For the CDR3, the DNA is TGTGCCAGCAGTTCTTTAGCGGGAGCGTCCTACGAGCAGTACTTC. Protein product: CASSSLAGASYEQYF.

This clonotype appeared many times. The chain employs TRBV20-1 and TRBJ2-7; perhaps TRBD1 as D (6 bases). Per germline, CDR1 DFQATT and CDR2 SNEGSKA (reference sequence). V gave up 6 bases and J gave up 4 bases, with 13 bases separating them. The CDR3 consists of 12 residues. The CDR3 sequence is CSAVLGTYEQYV. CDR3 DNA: TGCAGTGCCGTATTGGGGACATACGAGCAGTACGTC.

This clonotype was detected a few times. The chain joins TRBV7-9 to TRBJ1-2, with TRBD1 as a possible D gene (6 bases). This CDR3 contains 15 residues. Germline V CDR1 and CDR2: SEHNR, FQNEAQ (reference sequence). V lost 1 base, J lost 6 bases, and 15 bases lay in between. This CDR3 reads CASSLGQVGVHGYTF. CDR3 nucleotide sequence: TGTGCCAGCAGCTTAGGACAGGTCGGAGTTCATGGCTACACCTTC. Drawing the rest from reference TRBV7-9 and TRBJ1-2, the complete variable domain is DTGVSQNPRHKITKRGQNVTFRCDPISEHNRLYWYRQTLGQGPEFLTYFQNEAQLEKSRLLSDRFSAERPKGSFSTLEIQRTEQGDSAMYLCASSLGQVGVHGYTFGSGTRLTVV.

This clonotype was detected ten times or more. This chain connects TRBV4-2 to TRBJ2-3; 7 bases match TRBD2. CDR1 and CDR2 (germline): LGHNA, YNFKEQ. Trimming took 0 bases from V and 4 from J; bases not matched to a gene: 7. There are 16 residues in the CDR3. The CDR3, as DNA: TGTGCCAGCAGCCAAGATGCGGGAGTCGAAGCAGATACGCAGTATTTT. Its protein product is CASSQDAGVEADTQYF.

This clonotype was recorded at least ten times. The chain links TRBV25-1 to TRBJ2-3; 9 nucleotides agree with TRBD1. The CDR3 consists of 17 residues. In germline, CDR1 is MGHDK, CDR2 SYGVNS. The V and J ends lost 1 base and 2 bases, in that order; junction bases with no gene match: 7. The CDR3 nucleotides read TGTGCCAGCAGTGAATTTCACGGGACAGGGCACACAGATACGCAGTATTTT. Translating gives CASSEFHGTGHTDTQYF.

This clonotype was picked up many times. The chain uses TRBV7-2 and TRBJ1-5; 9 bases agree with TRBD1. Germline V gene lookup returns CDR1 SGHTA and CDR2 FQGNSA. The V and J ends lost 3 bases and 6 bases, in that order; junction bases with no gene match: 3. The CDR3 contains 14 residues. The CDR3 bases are TGTGCCAGCAGCTTCGGGACAGGGACTCAGCCCCAGCATTTT. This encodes CASSFGTGTQPQHF.

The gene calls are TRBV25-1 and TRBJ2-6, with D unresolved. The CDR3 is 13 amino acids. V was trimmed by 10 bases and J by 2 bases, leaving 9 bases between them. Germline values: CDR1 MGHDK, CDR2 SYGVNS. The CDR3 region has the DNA TGTGCCACCCAAAGACCTGGGGCCAACGTCCTGACTTTC. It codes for CATQRPGANVLTF.

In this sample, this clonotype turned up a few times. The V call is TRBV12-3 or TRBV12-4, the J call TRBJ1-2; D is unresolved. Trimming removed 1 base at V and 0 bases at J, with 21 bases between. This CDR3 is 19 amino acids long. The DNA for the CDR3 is TGTGCCAGCAGTTTAGTCTTGGGTACATCGTCCCGGTCTAACTATGGCTACACCTTC. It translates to CASSLVLGTSSRSNYGYTF.

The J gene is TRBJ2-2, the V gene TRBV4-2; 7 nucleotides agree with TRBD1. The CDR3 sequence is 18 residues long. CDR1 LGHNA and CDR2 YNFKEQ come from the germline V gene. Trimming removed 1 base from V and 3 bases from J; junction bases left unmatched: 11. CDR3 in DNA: TGTGCCAGCAGCCAAGGGCCACCAGGGACAGTAGACACCGGGGAGCTGTTTTTT. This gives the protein CASSQGPPGTVDTGELFF.

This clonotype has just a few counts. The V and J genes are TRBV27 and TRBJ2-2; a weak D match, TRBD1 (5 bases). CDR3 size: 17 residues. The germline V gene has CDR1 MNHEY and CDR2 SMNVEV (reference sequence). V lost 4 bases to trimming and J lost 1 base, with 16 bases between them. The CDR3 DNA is TGTGCCAGCAGTTCGACAGATTCGGACGTGAACACCGGGGAGCTGTTTTTT. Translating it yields CASSSTDSDVNTGELFF.

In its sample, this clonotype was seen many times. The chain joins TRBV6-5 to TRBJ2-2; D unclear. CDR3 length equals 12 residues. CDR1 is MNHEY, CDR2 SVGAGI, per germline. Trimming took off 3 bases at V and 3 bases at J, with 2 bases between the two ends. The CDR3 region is CASSYYTGELFF. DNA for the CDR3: TGTGCCAGCAGTTATTACACCGGGGAGCTGTTTTTT.

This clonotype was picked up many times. The CDR3 protein is CASSLGGDGRVGTEAFF. The CDR3 nucleotides are TGTGCCAGCAGCTTAGGGGGTGATGGCAGGGTGGGCACTGAAGCTTTCTTT. The chain recombines TRBV7-2 with TRBJ1-1; possible D gene TRBD1, 5 bases. Trimming left V 1 base short and J 4 bases short, with 19 bases between. The CDR3 is 17 amino acids. In germline, CDR1 is SGHTA, CDR2 FQGNSA.

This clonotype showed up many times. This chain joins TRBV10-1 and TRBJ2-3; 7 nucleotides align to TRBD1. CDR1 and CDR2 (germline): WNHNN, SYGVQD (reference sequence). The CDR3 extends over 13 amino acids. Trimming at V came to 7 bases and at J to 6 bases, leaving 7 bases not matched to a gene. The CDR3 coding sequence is TGCGCCAGCACAGGGGGTGACACGGATACGCAGTATTTT. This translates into CASTGGDTDTQYF.

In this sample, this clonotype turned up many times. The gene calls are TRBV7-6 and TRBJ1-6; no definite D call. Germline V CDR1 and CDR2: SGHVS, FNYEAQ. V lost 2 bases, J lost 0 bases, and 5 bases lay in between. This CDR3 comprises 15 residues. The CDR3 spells CASSLQSSYNSPLHF. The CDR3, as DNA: TGTGCCAGCAGCTTACAGAGCTCCTATAATTCACCCCTCCACTTT.

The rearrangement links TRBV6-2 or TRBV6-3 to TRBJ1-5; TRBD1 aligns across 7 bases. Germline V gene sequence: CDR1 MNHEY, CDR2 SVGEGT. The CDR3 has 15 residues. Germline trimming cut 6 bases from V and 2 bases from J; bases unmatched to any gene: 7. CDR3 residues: CASSSRDSGNQPQHF. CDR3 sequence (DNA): TGTGCCAGCAGCAGCCGGGACAGTGGCAATCAGCCCCAGCATTTT.

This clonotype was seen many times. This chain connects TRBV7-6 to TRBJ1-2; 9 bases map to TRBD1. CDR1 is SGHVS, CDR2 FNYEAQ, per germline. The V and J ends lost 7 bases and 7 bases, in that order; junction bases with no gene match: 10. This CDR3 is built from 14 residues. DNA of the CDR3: TGTGCCAGCACCCTAACAGGGGGCGCTTTTGGCTACACCTTC. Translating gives CASTLTGGAFGYTF.

Written as DNA, the CDR3 is TGTGCCAGCAGTTCTAGCGTCCCCTACGAGCAGTACTTC. Protein product: CASSSSVPYEQYF. J is TRBJ2-7 and V is TRBV6-5; TRBD2 is a possible D gene (6 bases). The CDR3 contains 13 residues. The V end was cut by 4 bases, the J end by 2 bases, with 9 bases between. Looked up from germline, CDR1 is MNHEY and CDR2 is SVGAGI.